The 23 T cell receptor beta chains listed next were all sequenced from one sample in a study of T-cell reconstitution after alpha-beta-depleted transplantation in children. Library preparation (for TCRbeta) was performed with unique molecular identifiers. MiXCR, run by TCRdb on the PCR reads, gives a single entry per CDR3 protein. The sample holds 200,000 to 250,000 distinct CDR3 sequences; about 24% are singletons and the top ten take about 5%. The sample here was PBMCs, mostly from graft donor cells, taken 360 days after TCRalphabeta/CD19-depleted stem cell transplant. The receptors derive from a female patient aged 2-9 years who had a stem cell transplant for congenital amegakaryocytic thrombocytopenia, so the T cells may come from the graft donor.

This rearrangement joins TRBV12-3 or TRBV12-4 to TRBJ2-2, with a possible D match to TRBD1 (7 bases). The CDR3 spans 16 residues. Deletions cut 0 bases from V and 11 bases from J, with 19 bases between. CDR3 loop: CASSLAPRGVSHELFF. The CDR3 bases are TGTGCCAGCAGTTTAGCGCCCAGGGGGGTCTCCCACGAGCTGTTTTTT.

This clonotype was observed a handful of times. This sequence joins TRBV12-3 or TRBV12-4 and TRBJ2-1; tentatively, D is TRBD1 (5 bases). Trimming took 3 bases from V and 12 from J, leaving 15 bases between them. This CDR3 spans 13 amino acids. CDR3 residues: CASSFPVQGGQFF. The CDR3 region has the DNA TGTGCCAGCAGTTTCCCCGTTCAGGGTGGGCAGTTCTTC.

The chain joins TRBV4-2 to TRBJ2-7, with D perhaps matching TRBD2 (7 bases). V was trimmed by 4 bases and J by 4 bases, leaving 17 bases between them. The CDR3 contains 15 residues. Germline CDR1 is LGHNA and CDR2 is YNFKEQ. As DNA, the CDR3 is TGTGCCAGCAGCCCCCTAGGGGGGGCGTTTTACGAGCAGTACTTC. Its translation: CASSPLGGAFYEQYF.

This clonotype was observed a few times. CDR3 region: CATSVSGRGVSGELFF. Written as DNA, the CDR3 is TGTGCCACCAGTGTCAGCGGGAGAGGGGTATCCGGGGAGCTGTTTTTT. The chain links TRBV24-1 to TRBJ2-2; 8 bases fit TRBD2. The trim removed 5 bases at V and 6 bases at J, leaving 10 bases unmatched. Germline V gene sequence: CDR1 KGHDR, CDR2 SFDVKD. This CDR3 region has 16 residues.

CDR3 nucleotides: TGCGCCAGCAGCCAAGGGAACCTCAGGGACTCTAACACTGAAGCTTTCTTT. Translated: CASSQGNLRDSNTEAFF. The genes are TRBV4-1 and TRBJ1-1; perhaps TRBD1 as D (5 bases). Trimming stripped 1 base from V and 2 bases from J, with 17 bases between. This CDR3 has 17 residues. Germline V CDR1 and CDR2: MGHRA, YSYEKL.

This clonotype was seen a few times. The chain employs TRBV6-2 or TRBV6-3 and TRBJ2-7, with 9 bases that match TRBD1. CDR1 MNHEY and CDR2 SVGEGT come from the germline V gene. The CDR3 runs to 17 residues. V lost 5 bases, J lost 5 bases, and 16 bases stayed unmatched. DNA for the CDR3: TGTGCCAGCAGTCGAAACGAACAGGGGGCGAGTACGAACGAGCAGTACTTC. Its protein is CASSRNEQGASTNEQYF.

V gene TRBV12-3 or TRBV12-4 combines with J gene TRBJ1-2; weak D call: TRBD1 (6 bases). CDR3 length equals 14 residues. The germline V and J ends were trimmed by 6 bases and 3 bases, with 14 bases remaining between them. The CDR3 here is CASRQQGRDYGYTF. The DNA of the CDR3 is TGTGCCAGCAGACAGCAGGGGCGGGACTATGGCTACACCTTC.

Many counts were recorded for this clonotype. CDR3: CAISVSGGRADTQYF. The CDR3 DNA follows: TGTGCCATCAGTGTGAGCGGAGGGAGGGCGGATACGCAGTATTTT. The chain links TRBV10-3 to TRBJ2-3; 7 bases fit TRBD2. The CDR3 covers 15 residues. Germline V gene data show CDR1 as ENHRY and CDR2 as SYGVKD. Trimming took 4 bases from V and 6 from J; bases not matched to a gene: 10.

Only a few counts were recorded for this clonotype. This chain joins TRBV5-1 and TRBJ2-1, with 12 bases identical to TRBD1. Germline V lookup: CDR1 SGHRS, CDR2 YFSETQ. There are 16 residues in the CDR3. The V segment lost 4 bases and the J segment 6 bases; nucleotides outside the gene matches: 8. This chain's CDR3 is CASSDRDRGPGNEQFF. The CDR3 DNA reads TGCGCCAGCAGCGACAGGGACAGGGGGCCCGGCAATGAGCAGTTCTTC.

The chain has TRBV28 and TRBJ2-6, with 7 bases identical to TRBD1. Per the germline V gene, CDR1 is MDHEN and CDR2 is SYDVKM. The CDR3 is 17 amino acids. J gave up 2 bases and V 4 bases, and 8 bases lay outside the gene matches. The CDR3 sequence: CASSSTGTLAGANVLTF. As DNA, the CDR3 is TGTGCCAGCAGTTCGACAGGGACCCTAGCTGGGGCCAACGTCCTGACTTTC.

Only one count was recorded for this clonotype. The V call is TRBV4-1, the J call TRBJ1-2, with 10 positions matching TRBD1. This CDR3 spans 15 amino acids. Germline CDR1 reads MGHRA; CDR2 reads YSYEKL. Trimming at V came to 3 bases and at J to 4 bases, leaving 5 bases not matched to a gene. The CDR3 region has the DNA TGCGCCAGCAGCCAGACAGGGGGCGCCTTCTATGGCTACACCTTC. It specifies CASSQTGGAFYGYTF.

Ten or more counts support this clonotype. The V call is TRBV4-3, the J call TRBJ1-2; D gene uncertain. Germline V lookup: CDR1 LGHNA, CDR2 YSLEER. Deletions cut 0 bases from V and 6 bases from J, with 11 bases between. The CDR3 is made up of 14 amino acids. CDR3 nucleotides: TGCGCCAGCAGCCAAGATTTGTTAGCTCATGGCTACACCTTC. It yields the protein CASSQDLLAHGYTF.

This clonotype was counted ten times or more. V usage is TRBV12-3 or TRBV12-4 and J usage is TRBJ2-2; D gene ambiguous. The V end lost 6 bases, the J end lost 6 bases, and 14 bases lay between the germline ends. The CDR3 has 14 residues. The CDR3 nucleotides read TGTGCCAGCAGATTTAGTGGCCCGGCCGGGGAGCTGTTTTTT. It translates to CASRFSGPAGELFF.

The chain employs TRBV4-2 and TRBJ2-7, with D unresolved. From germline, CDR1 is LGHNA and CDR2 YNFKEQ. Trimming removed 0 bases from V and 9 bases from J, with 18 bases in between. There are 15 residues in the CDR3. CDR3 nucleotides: TGTGCCAGCAGCCAAGATTGGGATCAAAACCGAGGGCAGTACTTC. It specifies CASSQDWDQNRGQYF.

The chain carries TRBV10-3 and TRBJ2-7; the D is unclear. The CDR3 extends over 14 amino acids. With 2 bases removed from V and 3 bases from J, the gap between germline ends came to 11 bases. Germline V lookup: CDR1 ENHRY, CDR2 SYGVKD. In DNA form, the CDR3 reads TGTGCCATCAGTGAGGGAGTGACAAACTACGAGCAGTACTTC. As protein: CAISEGVTNYEQYF.

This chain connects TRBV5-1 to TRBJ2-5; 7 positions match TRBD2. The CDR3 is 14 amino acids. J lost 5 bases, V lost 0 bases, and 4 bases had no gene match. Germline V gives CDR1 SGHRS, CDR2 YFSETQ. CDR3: CASSLGAGVETQYF. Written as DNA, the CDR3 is TGCGCCAGCAGCTTGGGTGCGGGGGTGGAGACCCAGTACTTC.

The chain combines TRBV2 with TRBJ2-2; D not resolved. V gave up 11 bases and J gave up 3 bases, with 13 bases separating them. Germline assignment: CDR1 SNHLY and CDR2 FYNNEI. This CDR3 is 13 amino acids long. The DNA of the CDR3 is TGTGCCTCCCAGGAGAAGGACACCGGGGAGCTGTTTTTT. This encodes CASQEKDTGELFF.

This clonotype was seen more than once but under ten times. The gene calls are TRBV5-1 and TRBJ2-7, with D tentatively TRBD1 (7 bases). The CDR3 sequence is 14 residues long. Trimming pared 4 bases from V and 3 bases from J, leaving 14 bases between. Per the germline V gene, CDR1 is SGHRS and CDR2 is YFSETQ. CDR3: CASSAGQMNYEQYF. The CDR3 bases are TGCGCCAGCAGCGCGGGACAGATGAACTACGAGCAGTACTTC.

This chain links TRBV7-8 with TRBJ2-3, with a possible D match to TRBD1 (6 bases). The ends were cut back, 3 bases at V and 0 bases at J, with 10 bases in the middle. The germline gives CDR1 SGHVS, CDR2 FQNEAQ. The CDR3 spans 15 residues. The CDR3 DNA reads TGTGCCAGCAGCTTGTACAGGGATAGCACAGATACGCAGTATTTT. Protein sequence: CASSLYRDSTDTQYF. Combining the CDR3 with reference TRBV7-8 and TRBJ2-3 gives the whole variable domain GAGVSQSPRYKVAKRGQDVALRCDPISGHVSLFWYQQALGQGPEFLTYFQNEAQLDKSGLPSDRFFAERPEGSVSTLKIQRTQQEDSAVYLCASSLYRDSTDTQYFGPGTRLTVL.

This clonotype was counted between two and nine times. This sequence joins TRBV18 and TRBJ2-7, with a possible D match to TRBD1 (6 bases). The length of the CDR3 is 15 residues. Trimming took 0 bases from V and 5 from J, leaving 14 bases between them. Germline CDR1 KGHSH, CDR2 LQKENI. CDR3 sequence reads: CASSPPNRPGDEQYF. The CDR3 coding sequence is TGTGCCAGCTCACCACCGAATAGACCAGGGGACGAGCAGTACTTC.

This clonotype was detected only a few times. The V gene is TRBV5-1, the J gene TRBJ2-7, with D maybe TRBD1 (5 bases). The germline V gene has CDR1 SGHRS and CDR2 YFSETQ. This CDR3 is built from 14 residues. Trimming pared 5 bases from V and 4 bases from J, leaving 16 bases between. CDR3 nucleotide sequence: TGCGCCAGCAGTCCCGCTGGGGCGCCGTACGAGCAGTACTTC. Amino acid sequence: CASSPAGAPYEQYF.

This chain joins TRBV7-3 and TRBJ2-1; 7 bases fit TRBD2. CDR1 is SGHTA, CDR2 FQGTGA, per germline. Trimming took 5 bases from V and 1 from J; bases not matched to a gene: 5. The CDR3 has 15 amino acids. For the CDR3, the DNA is TGTGCCAGCAGCACCCAGGGAGGGTCCTACAATGAGCAGTTCTTC. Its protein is CASSTQGGSYNEQFF.

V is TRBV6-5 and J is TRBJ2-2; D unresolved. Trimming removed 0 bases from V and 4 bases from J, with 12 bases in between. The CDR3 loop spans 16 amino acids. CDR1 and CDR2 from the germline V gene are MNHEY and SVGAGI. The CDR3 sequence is CASSYSTTVGTGELFF. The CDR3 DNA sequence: TGTGCCAGCAGTTACTCCACAACGGTCGGCACCGGGGAGCTGTTTTTT.